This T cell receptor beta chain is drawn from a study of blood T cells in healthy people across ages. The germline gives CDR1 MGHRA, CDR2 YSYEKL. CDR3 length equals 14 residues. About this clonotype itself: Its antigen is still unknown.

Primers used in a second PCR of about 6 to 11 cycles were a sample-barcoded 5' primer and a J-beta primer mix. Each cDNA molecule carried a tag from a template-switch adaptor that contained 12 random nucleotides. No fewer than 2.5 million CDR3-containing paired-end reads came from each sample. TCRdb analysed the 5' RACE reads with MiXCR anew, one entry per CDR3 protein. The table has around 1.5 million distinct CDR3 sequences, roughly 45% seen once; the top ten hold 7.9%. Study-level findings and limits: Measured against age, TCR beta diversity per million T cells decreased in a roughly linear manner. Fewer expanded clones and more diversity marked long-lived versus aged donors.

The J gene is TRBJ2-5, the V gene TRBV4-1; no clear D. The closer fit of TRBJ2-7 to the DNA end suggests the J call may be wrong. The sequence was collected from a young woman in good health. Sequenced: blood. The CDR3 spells CASSQDYVPYEQYF. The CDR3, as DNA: TGCGCCAGCAGCCAAGATTACGTGCCTTACGAGCAGTACTTC.